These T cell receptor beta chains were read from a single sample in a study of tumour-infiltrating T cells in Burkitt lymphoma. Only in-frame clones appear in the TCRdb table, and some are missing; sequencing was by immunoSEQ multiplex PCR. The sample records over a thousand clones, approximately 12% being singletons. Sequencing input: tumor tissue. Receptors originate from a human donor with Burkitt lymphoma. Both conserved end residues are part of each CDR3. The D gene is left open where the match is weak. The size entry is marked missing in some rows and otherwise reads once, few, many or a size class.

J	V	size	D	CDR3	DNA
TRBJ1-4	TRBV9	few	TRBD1	CASSGRTGSRNEKLFF	TGTGCCAGCAGCGGGAGGACAGGGTCCCGTAATGAAAAACTGTTTTTT
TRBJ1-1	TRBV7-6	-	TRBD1	CASSFALGQGGGEAFF	TGTGCCAGCAGCTTCGCTCTTGGACAGGGAGGAGGTGAAGCTTTCTTT
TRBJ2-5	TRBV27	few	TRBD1	CASSGDRAQETQYF	TGTGCCAGCAGTGGGGACAGAGCTCAAGAGACCCAGTACTTC
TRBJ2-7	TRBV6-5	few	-	CASSYSPGKYEQYF	TGTGCCAGCAGTTACTCCCCCGGAAAGTACGAGCAGTACTTC
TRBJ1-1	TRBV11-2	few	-	CASSLTWGTGVGTEAFF	TGTGCCAGCAGCTTAACGTGGGGGACCGGGGTAGGCACTGAAGCTTTCTTT
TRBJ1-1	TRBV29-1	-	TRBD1	CSVDGGQGAGEAFF	TGCAGCGTTGATGGGGGACAGGGGGCCGGTGAAGCTTTCTTT
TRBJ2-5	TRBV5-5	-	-	CASSLGAEETQYF	TGTGCCAGCAGCTTGGGGGCGGAAGAGACCCAGTACTTC
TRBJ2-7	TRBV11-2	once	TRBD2	CASSRSGSSGEQYF	TGTGCCAGCAGCCGTAGCGGGAGTTCTGGAGAGCAGTACTTC
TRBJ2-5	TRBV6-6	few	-	CASSYGETQYF	TGTGCCAGCAGTTACGGTGAGACCCAGTACTTC
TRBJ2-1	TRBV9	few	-	CASSPDPGNEQFF	TGTGCCAGCAGCCCCGACCCCGGCAATGAGCAGTTCTTC
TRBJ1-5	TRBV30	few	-	CAWSQGNQPQHF	TGTGCCTGGAGTCAGGGTAATCAGCCCCAGCATTTT
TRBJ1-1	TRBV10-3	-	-	CASRSGDTEAFF	TGTGCCTCCCGCTCGGGGGACACTGAAGCTTTCTTT
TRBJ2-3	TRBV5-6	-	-	CASSAGDTDTQYF	TGTGCTAGCAGTGCAGGGGACACAGATACGCAGTATTTT
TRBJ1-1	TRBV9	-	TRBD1	CASSPRGGQGGSNTEAFF	TGTGCCAGCAGCCCCCGGGGGGGACAGGGAGGTTCCAACACTGAAGCTTTCTTT
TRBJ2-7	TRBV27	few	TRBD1	CASSYRTGSYEQYF	TGTGCCAGCAGTTATAGGACAGGGAGTTACGAGCAGTACTTC
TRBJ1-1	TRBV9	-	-	CASSPPGETEAFF	TGTGCCAGCAGCCCCCCCGGTGAGACTGAAGCTTTCTTT
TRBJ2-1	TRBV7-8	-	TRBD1	CASSLGQAVNEQFF	TGTGCCAGCAGCCTGGGACAGGCTGTCAATGAGCAGTTCTTC
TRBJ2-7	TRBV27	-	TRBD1	CASKVTGGPYEQYF	TGTGCCAGCAAGGTGACAGGGGGCCCTTACGAGCAGTACTTC
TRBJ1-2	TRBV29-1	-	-	CSVEKGQLYGYTF	TGCAGCGTTGAAAAAGGCCAGCTCTATGGCTACACCTTC
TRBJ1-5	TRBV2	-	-	CASHGRGGYNQPQHF	TGTGCCAGCCACGGGAGGGGGGGTTACAATCAGCCCCAGCATTTT
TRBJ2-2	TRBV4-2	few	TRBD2	CASSQDGTSKAGELFF	TGTGCCAGCAGCCAAGACGGGACTAGCAAGGCCGGGGAGCTGTTTTTT
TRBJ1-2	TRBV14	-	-	CASSQAPGFDYGYTF	TGTGCCAGCAGCCAAGCTCCAGGGTTCGACTATGGCTACACCTTC
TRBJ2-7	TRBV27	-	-	CASSFGYEQYF	TGTGCCAGCAGTTTTGGGTACGAGCAGTACTTC
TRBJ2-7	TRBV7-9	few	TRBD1	CASSDDRAEQYF	TGTGCCAGCAGCGACGACAGGGCCGAGCAGTACTTC
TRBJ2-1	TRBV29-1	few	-	CSAPGLSYNEQFF	TGCAGCGCCCCGGGACTTAGCTACAATGAGCAGTTCTTC
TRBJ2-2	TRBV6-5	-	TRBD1	CASSRGQTGTGELFF	TGTGCCAGCAGCAGGGGCCAGACAGGGACCGGGGAGCTGTTTTTT
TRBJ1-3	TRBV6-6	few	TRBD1	CASRPGQGASGNTIYF	TGTGCCAGCAGGCCAGGACAGGGGGCTTCTGGAAACACCATATATTTT
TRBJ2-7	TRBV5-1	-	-	CASSLAQGQFYEQYF	TGCGCCAGCAGCTTGGCCCAGGGACAATTCTACGAGCAATACTTC
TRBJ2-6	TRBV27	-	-	CASSSSNSGANVLTF	TGTGCCAGCAGTTCATCGAACTCTGGGGCCAACGTCCTGACTTTC
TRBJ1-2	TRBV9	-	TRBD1	CASSPYGTATEGGYTF	TGTGCCAGCAGCCCCTATGGGACAGCGACAGAAGGGGGCTACACCTTC
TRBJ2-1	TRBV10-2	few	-	CASSDIWQAPGVNNEQFF	TGCGCCAGCAGTGACATCTGGCAGGCTCCTGGTGTCAATAATGAGCAGTTCTTC
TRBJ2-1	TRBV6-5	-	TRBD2	CASSRPGTSNHEQFF	TGTGCCAGCAGCCGTCCCGGGACTAGTAATCATGAGCAGTTCTTC
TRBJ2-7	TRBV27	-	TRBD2	CASSLLGGAYEQYF	TGTGCCAGCAGTTTACTGGGGGGGGCCTACGAGCAGTACTTC
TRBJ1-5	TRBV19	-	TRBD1	CASSIFGQAVQPQHF	TGTGCCAGTAGTATTTTTGGACAGGCCGTTCAGCCCCAGCATTTT
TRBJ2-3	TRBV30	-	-	CAWNSGNVMTDTQYF	TGTGCCTGGAACAGCGGAAACGTGATGACAGATACGCAGTATTTT
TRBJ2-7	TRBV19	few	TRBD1	CASSALTGGFIYEQYF	TGTGCCAGTAGTGCGCTGACAGGGGGTTTTATCTACGAGCAGTACTTC
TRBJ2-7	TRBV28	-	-	CASRRRIKSSYEQYF	TGTGCCAGCAGACGTAGGATTAAGAGCTCCTACGAGCAGTACTTC
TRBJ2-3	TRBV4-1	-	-	CASSQDLGGGGIRGTQYF	TGCGCCAGCAGCCAAGATCTTGGGGGCGGGGGAATAAGAGGAACGCAGTATTTT
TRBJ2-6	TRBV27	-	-	CASSWVSGANVLTF	TGTGCCAGCAGTTGGGTATCTGGGGCCAACGTCCTGACTTTC
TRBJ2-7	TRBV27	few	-	CASSLPGYEQYF	TGTGCCAGCAGTTTGCCAGGGTACGAGCAGTACTTC
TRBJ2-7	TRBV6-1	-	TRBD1	CASSEWTGAYEQYF	TGTGCCAGCAGTGAATGGACAGGAGCCTACGAGCAGTACTTC
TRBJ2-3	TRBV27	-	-	CASSLMGLNTQYF	TGTGCCAGCAGTCTAATGGGACTCAATACGCAGTATTTT
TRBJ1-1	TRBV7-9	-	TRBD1	CASSFRDRGGTEAFF	TGTGCCAGCAGCTTTAGGGACAGGGGGGGCACTGAAGCTTTCTTT
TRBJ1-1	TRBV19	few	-	CASDQGTTEAFF	TGTGCCAGTGATCAGGGGACCACTGAAGCTTTCTTT
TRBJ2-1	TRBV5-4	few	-	CASSLSPGVYNEQFF	TGTGCCAGCAGCTTGTCCCCGGGGGTTTACAATGAGCAGTTCTTC
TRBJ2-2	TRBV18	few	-	CASSPPSQGFGELFF	TGTGCCAGCTCACCACCGTCGCAGGGATTCGGGGAGCTGTTTTTT
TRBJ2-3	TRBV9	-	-	CASSVMADTQYF	TGTGCCAGCAGCGTAATGGCAGATACGCAGTATTTT
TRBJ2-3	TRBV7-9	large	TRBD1	CASSVGTAATDTQYF	TGTGCCAGCAGCGTTGGGACAGCCGCGACAGATACGCAGTATTTT
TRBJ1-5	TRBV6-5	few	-	CASYEGRGQPQHF	TGTGCCAGCTACGAAGGGAGGGGTCAGCCCCAGCATTTT
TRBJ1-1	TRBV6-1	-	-	CASSPRGERTEAFF	TGTGCCAGCAGCCCTAGGGGGGAAAGGACTGAAGCTTTCTTT